This TCR beta chain was captured in a study of human T cells and chemical hapten exposure. Germline lookup yields CDR1 SGHAT and CDR2 FQNNGV. The V gene lost 5 bases and the J gene lost 6 bases, with 9 bases spanning the gap. The CDR3 has 12 residues. Time point specified: patch test 3, about 24 weeks after DPC sensitization. Treatment: therapeutic diphenylcyclopropenone sensitization with weekly scalp DPC. Total RNA was extracted from unfractionated whole blood. Ten or more counts support this clonotype. Individual cDNA molecules received unique molecular identifiers in the library. TCRdb called the RACE reads again in MiXCR, with one record for every CDR3 protein. The sample contains roughly 39,000 distinct CDR3 sequences, approximately 11% of which appear only once.

This TCR came from a woman in her forties with alopecia areata. Some clones in this sample may be carry-over from other donors' samples. The sample consisted of whole blood, taken in connection with sensitization to the hapten diphenylcyclopropenone (DPC). This sequence joins TRBV11-2 and TRBJ2-3; D not resolved. CDR3: CASSLMGDTQYF. CDR3 DNA sequence: TGTGCCAGCAGCCTGATGGGGGATACGCAGTATTTT.